These 14 T cell receptor beta chains were all obtained from the same sample, sequenced in a study of control samples from healthy donors and cancer patients. Profiled with immunoSEQ multiplex PCR; TCRdb holds only in-frame clones, not every one. The sample shows some 89,000 clones, over 75% of them seen only once. The sample was blood. The receptor set was obtained from a woman in her thirties or forties in good health.

In DNA, the CDR3 is TGTGCTAGTGGTTTGATCCAACAGCCCCAGCATTTT. Protein sequence: CASGLIQQPQHF. The chain recombines TRBV12-5 with TRBJ1-5; the D is unclear. V was shortened by 2 bases and J by 7 bases, with 6 bases between the two germline ends. Looked up from germline, CDR1 is LGHNT and CDR2 is FRNRAP. The CDR3 covers 12 residues. The variable domain in full, completed from reference TRBV12-5 and TRBJ1-5, reads DARVTQTPRHKVTEMGQEVTMRCQPILGHNTVFWYRQTMMQGLELLAYFRNRAPLDDSGMPKDRFSAEMPDATLATLKIQPSEPRDSAVYFCASGLIQQPQHFGDGTRLSIL.

The chain links TRBV7-2 to TRBJ2-5; D is perhaps TRBD2 (6 bases). Trimming took off 8 bases at V and 4 bases at J, with 17 bases between the two ends. The CDR3 runs to 14 residues. Germline V gives CDR1 SGHTA, CDR2 FQGNSA. CDR3 residues: CASGRTSTRETQYF. CDR3 bases: TGTGCCAGCGGGAGGACTTCCACGAGAGAGACCCAGTACTTC. Looking up the rest from reference TRBV7-2 and TRBJ2-5 gives the full variable domain: GAGVSQSPSNKVTEKGKDVELRCDPISGHTALYWYRQSLGQGLEFLIYFQGNSAPDKSGLPSDRFSAERTGGSVSTLTIQRTQQEDSAVYLCASGRTSTRETQYFGPGTRLLVL.

The gene calls are TRBV29-1 and TRBJ2-1; D is unclear. The germline V gene encodes CDR1 SQVTM and CDR2 ANQGSEA. This CDR3 comprises 15 residues. Trimming removed 6 bases from V and 4 bases from J, with 19 bases in between. The CDR3 nucleotides are TGCAGCGTAGCCGGTACCTCCTACTTTTACAATGAGCAGTTCTTC. The encoded protein is CSVAGTSYFYNEQFF.

V is TRBV18 and J is TRBJ1-2; D is possibly TRBD1 (6 bases). Trimming shortened V by 5 bases and J by 8 bases, and 12 bases separated the two germline ends. The CDR3 consists of 12 residues. Germline assignment: CDR1 KGHSH and CDR2 LQKENI. CDR3 sequence: CASSTYREGYTF. CDR3 coding DNA: TGTGCCAGCTCAACCTACAGGGAAGGCTACACCTTC.

The genes are TRBV11-3 and TRBJ2-5; D could derive from TRBD1 or TRBD2 (5 bases each). Per germline, CDR1 SGHNT and CDR2 YENEEA. This CDR3 region has 15 residues. Trimming shortened V by 4 bases and J by 4 bases, and 16 bases separated the two germline ends. CDR3 protein: CASSSRRERGETQYF. The CDR3 nucleotides read TGTGCCAGCAGCTCCCGCAGGGAGAGGGGAGAGACCCAGTACTTC.

This rearrangement joins TRBV6-5 to TRBJ1-6, with 7 positions matching TRBD1. The CDR3 is 13 residues long. After removal of 4 bases from V and 12 bases from J, the junction contained 6 bases not matched to a gene. Germline V gene data show CDR1 as MNHEY and CDR2 as SVGAGI. The CDR3, as DNA: TGTGCCAGCAGTTCAGGGGGTGGACTACCCCTCCACTTT. As protein: CASSSGGGLPLHF.

This chain links TRBV7-2 with TRBJ2-5, with TRBD2 matching 11 bases. Germline V gives CDR1 SGHTA, CDR2 FQGNSA. The ends lost 1 base at V and 2 bases at J; junction bases unmatched: 3. The CDR3 has 16 residues. CDR3 DNA: TGTGCCAGCAGCTTAGGGATAGCGGGGGGGCAAGAGACCCAGTACTTC. This codes for CASSLGIAGGQETQYF.

The chain uses TRBV7-2 and TRBJ2-7; the D gene is possibly TRBD2 (6 bases). Germline V lookup: CDR1 SGHTA, CDR2 FQGNSA. Trimming left V 6 bases short and J 6 bases short, with 12 bases between. There are 12 residues in the CDR3. DNA for the CDR3: TGTGCCAGCAGTTGGGACTGGGCCGAGCAGTACTTC. It translates to CASSWDWAEQYF. The whole variable domain, remainder taken from reference TRBV7-2 and TRBJ2-7, is GAGVSQSPSNKVTEKGKDVELRCDPISGHTALYWYRQSLGQGLEFLIYFQGNSAPDKSGLPSDRFSAERTGGSVSTLTIQRTQQEDSAVYLCASSWDWAEQYFGPGTRLTVT.

This clone was detected only once. The gene calls are TRBV4-1 and TRBJ1-2; a possible D gene is TRBD1 (5 bases). The CDR3 totals 15 residues. Trimming stripped 4 bases from V and 8 bases from J, with 20 bases between. Germline V gives CDR1 MGHRA, CDR2 YSYEKL. The CDR3 spells CASSRVGTAGDGYTF. The CDR3 DNA sequence: TGCGCCAGCAGCCGGGTGGGGACGGCCGGGGACGGCTACACCTTC.

The rearrangement links TRBV18 to TRBJ1-2; TRBD1 aligns across 7 bases. J was trimmed by 0 bases and V by 1 base; bases with no gene match: 2. The CDR3 is made up of 15 amino acids. Germline CDR1 reads KGHSH; CDR2 reads LQKENI. CDR3 bases: TGTGCCAGCTCACCACGGACAGGCACTAACTATGGCTACACCTTC. The encoded protein is CASSPRTGTNYGYTF.

This chain connects TRBV30 to TRBJ2-7; possibly TRBD1 for D (6 bases). Germline CDR1 reads GTSNPN; CDR2 reads SVGIG (reference sequence). This CDR3 is built from 14 residues. Trimming cost V 6 bases and J 5 bases, with 20 bases left between them. CDR3: CACRIGTKHHEQYF. Written as DNA, the CDR3 is TGTGCCTGTCGGATAGGGACAAAGCACCACGAGCAGTACTTC.

The rearrangement links TRBV5-6 to TRBJ2-4, with D possibly TRBD2 on 6 matching bases. The germline CDR1 and CDR2 sequences are SGHDT and YYEEEE. Between the trimmed V and J ends, which lost 1 base and 8 bases, there was a span of 19 bases. There are 16 residues in the CDR3. CDR3 in amino acids: CASSLYGAGTFDIQYF. The CDR3 bases are TGTGCCAGCAGCTTGTACGGGGCGGGAACGTTTGACATTCAGTACTTC.

The chain combines TRBV6-1 with TRBJ1-2; no reliable D call. CDR1 MNHNS and CDR2 SASEGT come from the germline V gene. The CDR3 has 17 amino acids. Trimming shortened V by 2 bases and J by 4 bases, and 20 bases separated the two germline ends. The CDR3 nucleotides are TGTGCCAGCAGTGAAAGAGGCCAGGCCCTACTGTCCTATGGCTACACCTTC. It translates to CASSERGQALLSYGYTF.

The chain carries TRBV24-1 and TRBJ2-2; TRBD1 agrees at 10 bases. This CDR3 is built from 15 residues. The J segment lost 7 bases and the V segment lost 4 bases, leaving 5 bases of the junction unmatched. Germline V gene lookup returns CDR1 KGHDR and CDR2 SFDVKD. The CDR3 reads CATSERQGAGGELFF. Here the CDR3 DNA reads TGTGCCACCAGTGAACGACAGGGGGCAGGCGGGGAGCTGTTTTTT.